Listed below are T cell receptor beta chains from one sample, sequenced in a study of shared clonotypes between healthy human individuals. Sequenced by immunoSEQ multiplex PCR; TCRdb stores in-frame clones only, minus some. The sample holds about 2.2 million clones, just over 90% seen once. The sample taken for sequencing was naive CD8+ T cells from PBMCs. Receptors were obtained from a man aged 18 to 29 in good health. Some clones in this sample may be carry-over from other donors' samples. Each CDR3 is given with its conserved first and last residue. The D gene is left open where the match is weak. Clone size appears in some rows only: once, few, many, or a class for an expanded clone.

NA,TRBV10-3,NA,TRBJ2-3,TGTGCCATCAGTGAGTCGCTGAGCGGATTCACAGATACGCAGTATTTT,CAISESLSGFTDTQYF
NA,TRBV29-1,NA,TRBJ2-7,TGCAGCGGAGGGGACACCTACGTCAGCGAGCAGTACTTC,CSGGDTYVSEQYF
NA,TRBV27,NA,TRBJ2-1,TGTGCCAGCCTATCGCGGGCAGCACTCAATGAGCAGTTCTTC,CASLSRAALNEQFF
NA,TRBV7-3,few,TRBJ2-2,TGTGCCAGCAGCTTAGAGACTTTGCGCGGGGAGCTGTTTTTT,CASSLETLRGELFF
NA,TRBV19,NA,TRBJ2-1,TGTGCCAGTAGTTCGGGGCGCAATGAGCAGTTCTTC,CASSSGRNEQFF
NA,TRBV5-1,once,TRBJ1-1,TGCGCCAGCAGCCTGGGTATCTGGGGAGGTGCTGAAGCTTTCTTT,CASSLGIWGGAEAFF
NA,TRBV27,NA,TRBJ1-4,TGTGCCAGCAGTCCTCTTGGTCAGACTGAAAAACTGTTTTTT,CASSPLGQTEKLFF
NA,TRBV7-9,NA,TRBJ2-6,TGTGCCAGCAGCGGGCGATCTGGGGCCAACGTCCTGACTTTC,CASSGRSGANVLTF
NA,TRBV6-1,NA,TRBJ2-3,TGTGCCAGCAGTGAGCGGGGCGGGACCTTCGGAGATACGCAGTATTTT,CASSERGGTFGDTQYF
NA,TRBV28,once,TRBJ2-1,TGTGCCAGCAGTTCCCCCTGGCGGCGGGTATTTACGAATGAGCAGTTCTTC,CASSSPWRRVFTNEQFF
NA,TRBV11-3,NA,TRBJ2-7,TGTGCCAGCAGCTTAGCCACTGGGAGTCACGAGCAGTACTTC,CASSLATGSHEQYF
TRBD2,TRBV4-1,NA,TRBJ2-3,TGCGCCAGCAGCCAAGCGGGAGGAACCACAGATACGCAGTATTTT,CASSQAGGTTDTQYF
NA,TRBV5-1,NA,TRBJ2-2,TGCGCCAGCAGCATCGACAGGCTCACCGGGGAGCTGTTTTTT,CASSIDRLTGELFF
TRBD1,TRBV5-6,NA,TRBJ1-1,TGTGCCAGCAGCCTCAGGCCTCCGACAGGGTATGAGCAGACTGAAGCTTTCTTT,CASSLRPPTGYEQTEAFF
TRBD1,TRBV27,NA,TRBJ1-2,TGTGCCAGCAGCCACGAGACAGGGTCTTTTTATGGCTACACCTTC,CASSHETGSFYGYTF
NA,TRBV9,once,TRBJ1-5,TGTGCCAGCAGCGTAGGAGGGGCATGGAATCAGCCCCAGCATTTT,CASSVGGAWNQPQHF
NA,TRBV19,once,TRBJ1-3,TGTGCCAGTAGTATCCTCGGGACTTCTGGAAACACCATATATTTT,CASSILGTSGNTIYF
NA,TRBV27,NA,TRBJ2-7,TGTGCCAGCAGTTTCGGAGGGGTGACCGAGCAGTACTTC,CASSFGGVTEQYF
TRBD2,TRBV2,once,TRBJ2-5,TGTGCCAGCAGCCCGTCGGTAGCGGGAGAAGAGACCCAGTACTTC,CASSPSVAGEETQYF
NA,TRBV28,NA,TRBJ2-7,TGTGCCAGCAGTTTATCGCCGGTCTACGAGCAGTACTTC,CASSLSPVYEQYF
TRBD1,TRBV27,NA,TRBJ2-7,TGTGCCAGCAGTCGGGACAGAGACTACGAGCAGTACTTC,CASSRDRDYEQYF
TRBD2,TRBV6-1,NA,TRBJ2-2,TGTGCCAGCAGTGAATTAGCGGGAGGGCTGACCGGGGAGCTGTTTTTT,CASSELAGGLTGELFF
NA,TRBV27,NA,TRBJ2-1,TGTGCCAGCAGGGTTGGGTCGGGCTACTCCTACAATGAGCAGTTCTTC,CASRVGSGYSYNEQFF
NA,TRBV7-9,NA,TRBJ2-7,TGTGCCAGCAGCAACCACTGGTACGAGCAGTACTTC,CASSNHWYEQYF
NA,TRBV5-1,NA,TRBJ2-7,TGCGCCAGCAGCTTTGGGGGCAACTACGAGCAGTACTTC,CASSFGGNYEQYF
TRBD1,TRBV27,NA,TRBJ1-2,TGTGCCAGCAGTTTTATCGGGACAGGGGGCCCAGGAACGTATGGCTACACCTTC,CASSFIGTGGPGTYGYTF
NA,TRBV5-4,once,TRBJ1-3,TGTGCCAGCAGCGAGGACGGCGGCTCTGGAAACACCATATATTTT,CASSEDGGSGNTIYF
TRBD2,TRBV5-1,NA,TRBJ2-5,TGCGCCAGCAGCCTCGGACGAGCGGGAATCCAAGAGACCCAGTACTTC,CASSLGRAGIQETQYF
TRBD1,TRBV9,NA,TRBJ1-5,TGTGCCAGCAGCCGGGGACAGGGAAATCAGCCCCAGCATTTT,CASSRGQGNQPQHF
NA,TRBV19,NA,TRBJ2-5,TGTGCCAGTAGCGGAGCGGGCCAACAAGAGACCCAGTACTTC,CASSGAGQQETQYF
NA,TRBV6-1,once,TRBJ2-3,TGTGCCAGCAGTGAATCCTGGGACGGTGGCACAGATACGCAGTATTTT,CASSESWDGGTDTQYF
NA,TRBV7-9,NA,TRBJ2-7,TGTGCCAGCAGCCCGGGGGGCGGGAGAATCTACGAGCAGTACTTC,CASSPGGGRIYEQYF
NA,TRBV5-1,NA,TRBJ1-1,TGCGCCAGCAGCTTCGCAGACAACACTGAAGCTTTCTTT,CASSFADNTEAFF
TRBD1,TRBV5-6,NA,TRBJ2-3,TGTGCCAGCAGCCTCGGCACAGGGGGTTTCACAGATACGCAGTATTTT,CASSLGTGGFTDTQYF
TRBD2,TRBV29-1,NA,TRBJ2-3,TGCAGCGTTGAAGGGGTCCGGGGAGGGGTCAGGTTGGATACGCAGTATTTT,CSVEGVRGGVRLDTQYF
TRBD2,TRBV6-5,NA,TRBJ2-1,TGTGCCAGCAGTTACCTAGCGGGAGGAATAAGGGGGGAGCAGTTCTTC,CASSYLAGGIRGEQFF
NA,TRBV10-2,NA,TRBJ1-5,TGCGCCAGCAGTGAGGTCCTTCGGGAGGGGGGTCAGCCCCAGCATTTT,CASSEVLREGGQPQHF
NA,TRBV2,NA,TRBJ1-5,TGTGCCAGCAGGGAACCTCCTCAGCCCCAGCATTTT,CASREPPQPQHF
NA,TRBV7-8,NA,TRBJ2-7,TGTGCCAGCAGCTCCTTACACGGACAAACCGAGCAGTACTTC,CASSSLHGQTEQYF
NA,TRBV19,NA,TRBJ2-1,TGTGCCAGTAGTCCGGGTCCTGAGCAGTTCTTC,CASSPGPEQFF
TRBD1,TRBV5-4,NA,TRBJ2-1,TGTGCCAGCAGGCGGACAGGGGCCCGCCGTCAGGACAATGAGCAGTTCTTC,CASRRTGARRQDNEQFF
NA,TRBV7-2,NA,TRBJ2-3,TGTGCCAGCAGCTCAACTAGCTATACGCAGTATTTT,CASSSTSYTQYF
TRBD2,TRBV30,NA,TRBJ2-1,TGTGCCTGGAGTGTAGCGGCGGGAGGGATTGATGAGCAGTTCTTC,CAWSVAAGGIDEQFF
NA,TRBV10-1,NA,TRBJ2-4,TGCGCCAGCAGTGAGTTCAGCGTCCTAGCCAAAAACATTCAGTACTTC,CASSEFSVLAKNIQYF
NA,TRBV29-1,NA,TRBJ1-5,TGCAGCGTTCACGATCCGGCGCGGCATTTT,CSVHDPARHF
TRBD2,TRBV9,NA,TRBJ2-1,TGTGCCAGCAGTGGGACTAGCGGACCGCGTAATGAGCAGTTCTTC,CASSGTSGPRNEQFF
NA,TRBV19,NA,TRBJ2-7,TGTGCCAGTGCCCCAGGGGCAGATCCGTACGAGCAGTACTTC,CASAPGADPYEQYF
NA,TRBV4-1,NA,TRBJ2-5,TGCGCCAGCAGCACCCGCCTGGGCAGCCAAGAGACCCAGTACTTC,CASSTRLGSQETQYF
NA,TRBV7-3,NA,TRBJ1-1,TGTGCCAGCAGCTTATGGGCAGGACTGAACACTGAAGCTTTCTTT,CASSLWAGLNTEAFF
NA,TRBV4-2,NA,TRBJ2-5,TGTGCCAGCAGCCAAGGAGGAGAAGGACAGTGGGGGACCCAGTACTTC,CASSQGGEGQWGTQYF
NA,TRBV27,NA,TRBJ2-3,TGTGCCAGCAAGTTTGGCCTACTCACAGATACGCAGTATTTT,CASKFGLLTDTQYF
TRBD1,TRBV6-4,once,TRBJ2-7,TGTGCCAGCAGAGGGACAGGGCCAACCTACGAGCAGTACTTC,CASRGTGPTYEQYF
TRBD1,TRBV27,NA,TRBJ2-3,TGTGCCAGCAGGCAGGGGGCCGGAGATACGCAGTATTTT,CASRQGAGDTQYF
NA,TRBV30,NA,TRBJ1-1,TGTGCCTGGACGGTTGGGGTGGAAGCTTTCTTT,CAWTVGVEAFF
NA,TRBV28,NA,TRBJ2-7,TGTGCCAGCAGCCGCGTGGGGGTCGACTCCTACGAGCAGTACTTC,CASSRVGVDSYEQYF
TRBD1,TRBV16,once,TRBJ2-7,TGTGCCAGCACTTTACGGACAGGGGACTTCTACGAGCAGTACTTC,CASTLRTGDFYEQYF
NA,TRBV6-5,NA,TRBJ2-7,TGTGCCAGCAGTTACAGGGGTGGCAACGAGCAGTACTTC,CASSYRGGNEQYF
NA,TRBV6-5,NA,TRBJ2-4,TGTGCCAGCAGTTACGGAAGAGCCAAGTACTTC,CASSYGRAKYF